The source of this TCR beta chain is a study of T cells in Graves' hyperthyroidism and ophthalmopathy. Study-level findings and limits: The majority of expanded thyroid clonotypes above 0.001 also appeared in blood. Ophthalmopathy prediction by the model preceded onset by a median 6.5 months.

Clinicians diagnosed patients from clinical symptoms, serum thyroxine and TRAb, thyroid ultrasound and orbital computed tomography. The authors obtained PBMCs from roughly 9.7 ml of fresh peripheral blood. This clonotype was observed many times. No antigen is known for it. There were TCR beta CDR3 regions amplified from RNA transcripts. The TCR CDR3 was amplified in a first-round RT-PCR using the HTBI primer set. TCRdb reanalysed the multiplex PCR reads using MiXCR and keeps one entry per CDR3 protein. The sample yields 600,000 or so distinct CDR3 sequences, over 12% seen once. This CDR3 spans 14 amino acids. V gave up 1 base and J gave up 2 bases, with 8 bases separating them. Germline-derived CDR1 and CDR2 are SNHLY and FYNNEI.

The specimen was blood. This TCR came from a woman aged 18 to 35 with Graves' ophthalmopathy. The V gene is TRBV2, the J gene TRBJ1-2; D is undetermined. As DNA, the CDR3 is TGTGCCAGCAGTGAAGTAGTAGGGAACTATGGCTACACCTTC. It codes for CASSEVVGNYGYTF. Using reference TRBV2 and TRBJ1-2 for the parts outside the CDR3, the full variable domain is EPEVTQTPSHQVTQMGQEVILRCVPISNHLYFYWYRQILGQKVEFLVSFYNNEISEKSEIFDDQFSVERPDGSNFTLKIRSTKLEDSAMYFCASSEVVGNYGYTFGSGTRLTVV.